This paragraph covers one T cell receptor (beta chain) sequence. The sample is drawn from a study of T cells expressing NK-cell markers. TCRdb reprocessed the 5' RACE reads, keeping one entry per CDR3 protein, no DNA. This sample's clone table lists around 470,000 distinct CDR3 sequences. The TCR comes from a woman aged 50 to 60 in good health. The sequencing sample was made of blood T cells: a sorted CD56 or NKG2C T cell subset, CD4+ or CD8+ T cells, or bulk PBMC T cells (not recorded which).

CDR3 region: CASTPSKTSGRQVEQFF. The rearrangement uses TRBV5-1 and TRBJ2-1; the TCRdb call, TRBD2, lacks DNA for checking. The CDR3 runs 17 residues. Germline V lookup: CDR1 SGHRS, CDR2 YFSETQ.